The 25 T cell receptor beta chains below come from one sample, sequenced in a study of blood T cell repertoires in COVID-19 (TCRdb year 2020). Libraries came from the immunoSEQ multiplex PCR assay. TCRdb carries this immuneACCESS record with in-frame sequences only. Its versions omit some clonotypes, under half of them owing to an unresolved V gene in the studies checked, with the rest unexplained. The sample profile shows around 200,000 clones; roughly 88% of them were found once. About 6% of the sample rests with the top ten. Sequencing was performed on PBMCs or T cells enriched from blood (not recorded which). Source of these receptors: a man aged 40-49 years with acute COVID-19.

V and J are TRBV2 and TRBJ2-1; TRBD2 matches at 12 bases. The CDR3 extends over 15 amino acids. V shed 5 bases and J 6 bases; nucleotides not matched to a gene: 5. Per germline, CDR1 SNHLY and CDR2 FYNNEI. CDR3 nucleotides: TGTGCCAGCAGTCGACTAGCGGGAGTGTCCAATGAGCAGTTCTTC. This sequence encodes CASSRLAGVSNEQFF.

This rearrangement joins TRBV3-1 (or the pseudogene TRBV3-2) to TRBJ1-2; D uncertain. V lost 4 bases and J 4 bases, leaving 10 bases between the germline ends. The V gene's germline CDR1 is LGHDT and CDR2 YNNKEL (reference sequence). CDR3 length: 13 amino acids. CDR3 sequence (DNA): TGTGCCAGCAGCCGCGGGCCGCTCTATGGCTACACCTTC. Translating gives CASSRGPLYGYTF.

The V and J genes are TRBV30 and TRBJ2-3, with TRBD2 matching 10 bases. In germline, CDR1 is GTSNPN, CDR2 SVGIG (reference sequence). The CDR3 is made up of 12 amino acids. Trimming at V came to 7 bases and at J to 6 bases, leaving 4 bases not matched to a gene. The CDR3 region has the DNA TGTGCCTCAACTAGCGGGACGGATACGCAGTATTTT. This codes for CASTSGTDTQYF.

The gene calls are TRBV4-3 and TRBJ1-2; TRBD1 aligns across 9 bases. The germline CDR1 and CDR2 sequences are LGHNA and YSLEER. The CDR3 extends over 14 amino acids. V lost 1 base to trimming and J lost 7 bases; unmatched junction nucleotides: 4. The CDR3 is CASSQGTGAVGYTF. The CDR3 region has the DNA TGCGCCAGCAGCCAAGGGACAGGGGCCGTTGGCTACACCTTC.

The gene calls are TRBV19 and TRBJ2-3; TRBD1 might be the D (7 bases). Germline V lookup: CDR1 LNHDA, CDR2 SQIVND (reference sequence). V lost 1 base, J lost 1 base, and 12 bases lay in between. The CDR3 has 16 residues. The CDR3 DNA reads as TGTGCCAGTAGTATAGGCGGCGGGACAGGCACAGATACGCAGTATTTT. Residues: CASSIGGGTGTDTQYF. Using reference TRBV19 and TRBJ2-3 for the parts outside the CDR3, the full variable domain is DGGITQSPKYLFRKEGQNVTLSCEQNLNHDAMYWYRQDPGQGLRLIYYSQIVNDFQKGDIAEGYSVSREKKESFPLTVTSAQKNPTAFYLCASSIGGGTGTDTQYFGPGTRLTVL.

The chain links TRBV28 to TRBJ1-2, with TRBD1 as a possible D gene (5 bases). CDR3 length equals 12 residues. The V and J ends lost 6 bases and 8 bases respectively, with 13 bases between them. Germline V lookup: CDR1 MDHEN, CDR2 SYDVKM. The CDR3 DNA sequence: TGTGCCAGCAGCCAGGGCCTTGTGGGCTACACCTTC. Translation: CASSQGLVGYTF.

The chain couples TRBV24-1 to TRBJ1-2; D is possibly TRBD1 (6 bases). This CDR3 is built from 12 residues. V lost 12 bases, J lost 4 bases, and 14 bases lay in between. From germline, CDR1 is KGHDR and CDR2 SFDVKD. CDR3 sequence: CAVSQGSYGYTF. The DNA of the CDR3 is TGTGCCGTCTCACAGGGATCCTATGGCTACACCTTC.

The chain couples TRBV7-9 to TRBJ1-1; perhaps TRBD1 as D (5 bases). Looked up from germline, CDR1 is SEHNR and CDR2 is FQNEAQ (reference sequence). V was pared by 3 bases and J by 3 bases, with 14 bases between. The CDR3 sequence is 15 residues long. The CDR3 bases are TGTGCCAGCAGCTTCACGGGGGTAAGGGACACTGAAGCTTTCTTT. Residues: CASSFTGVRDTEAFF.

The genes are TRBV12-3 or TRBV12-4 and TRBJ1-2; 8 bases match TRBD1. The CDR3 covers 13 residues. The J segment lost 7 bases and the V segment lost 2 bases, leaving 3 bases of the junction unmatched. CDR3 bases: TGTGCCAGCAGTTTAACAGGGGGTGCTGGCTACACCTTC. This translates into CASSLTGGAGYTF.

This chain links TRBV28 with TRBJ2-1, with D possibly matching TRBD2 (7 bases). Trimming left V 6 bases short and J 1 base short, with 13 bases between. Germline V gives CDR1 MDHEN, CDR2 SYDVKM. This CDR3 is built from 15 residues. CDR3 nucleotides: TGTGCCAGCAGACGAGGGGGGGCTTCCTACAATGAGCAGTTCTTC. Translating gives CASRRGGASYNEQFF.

V is TRBV28 and J is TRBJ2-5; 7 bases map to TRBD1. Per germline, CDR1 MDHEN and CDR2 SYDVKM. Losses at the gene ends were 7 bases for V and 5 bases for J; bases not matched to a gene: 13. The CDR3 sequence is 15 residues long. CDR3 sequence: CASITTRGLGETQYF. The DNA of the CDR3 is TGTGCCAGCATTACTACGAGGGGGCTGGGCGAGACCCAGTACTTC.

This rearrangement joins TRBV27 to TRBJ1-1; D ambiguous. This CDR3 comprises 14 residues. Germline assignment: CDR1 MNHEY and CDR2 SMNVEV (reference sequence). V gave up 5 bases and J gave up 5 bases, with 15 bases separating them. The CDR3 protein is CASSGLSRRTEAFF. CDR3 DNA sequence: TGTGCCAGCAGTGGCCTCTCAAGGAGGACTGAAGCTTTCTTT.

This CDR3 is CASSFTSGRADNEQFF. CDR3 DNA: TGCGCCAGCAGCTTTACTAGCGGGAGGGCGGACAATGAGCAGTTCTTC. V is TRBV5-1 and J is TRBJ2-1; 13 bases map to TRBD2. Trimming removed 2 bases from V and 5 bases from J; junction bases left unmatched: 4. The germline gives CDR1 SGHRS, CDR2 YFSETQ. The CDR3 totals 16 residues.

The rearrangement links TRBV5-4 to TRBJ1-2, with TRBD1 as a possible D gene (6 bases). This CDR3 is 12 amino acids long. The germline V and J ends were trimmed by 5 bases and 4 bases, with 9 bases remaining between them. CDR1 SGHNT and CDR2 YYREEE come from the germline V gene (reference sequence). In DNA form, the CDR3 reads TGTGCCAGCAGTAACAGGGCCTATGGCTACACCTTC. Protein: CASSNRAYGYTF.

This chain links TRBV6-6 with TRBJ1-4; 8 bases are a match to TRBD1. Germline V gene data show CDR1 as MNHNY and CDR2 as SVGAGI (reference sequence). CDR3 length: 16 amino acids. Trimming took 6 bases from V and 7 from J; bases not matched to a gene: 13. CDR3 coding DNA: TGTGCCAGCAGCCGGGCCGAGGACAGGGCCTTTGAAAAACTGTTTTTT. Residues: CASSRAEDRAFEKLFF.

The rearrangement links TRBV30 to TRBJ2-7, with TRBD2 matching 13 bases. The CDR3 has 14 amino acids. The V gene's germline CDR1 is GTSNPN and CDR2 SVGIG (reference sequence). The trim removed 5 bases at V and 7 bases at J, leaving 8 bases unmatched. The CDR3, as DNA: TGTGCCTGGGGCGGACTAGCGGGAGCTGGGGAGCAGTACTTC. It yields the protein CAWGGLAGAGEQYF.

The chain couples TRBV28 to TRBJ2-7, with 7 bases fitting TRBD1. This CDR3 has 14 residues. V trimming: 3 bases; J trimming: 6 bases; junction bases outside the gene matches: 8. The germline V gene has CDR1 MDHEN and CDR2 SYDVKM. Here the CDR3 reads CASSLVQGYREQYF. CDR3 coding DNA: TGTGCCAGCAGTTTGGTACAGGGGTATCGCGAGCAGTACTTC. Using reference TRBV28 and TRBJ2-7 for the parts outside the CDR3, the full variable domain is DVKVTQSSRYLVKRTGEKVFLECVQDMDHENMFWYRQDPGLGLRLIYFSYDVKMKEKGDIPEGYSVSREKKERFSLILESASTNQTSMYLCASSLVQGYREQYFGPGTRLTVT.

The chain employs TRBV13 and TRBJ2-3, with TRBD2 identical over 10 bases. The germline CDR1 and CDR2 sequences are PRHDT and FYEKMQ (reference sequence). The V gene end was trimmed by 5 bases and the J gene end by 4 bases; junction bases not matched to a gene: 3. The CDR3 has 14 residues. CDR3 residues: CASSPGLAADTQYF. Here the CDR3 DNA reads TGTGCCAGCAGCCCCGGACTAGCGGCAGATACGCAGTATTTT.

This chain connects TRBV30 to TRBJ1-1; 7 bases match TRBD1. Germline lookup yields CDR1 GTSNPN and CDR2 SVGIG (reference sequence). The CDR3 is made up of 14 amino acids. V shed 2 bases and J 5 bases; nucleotides not matched to a gene: 8. CDR3 sequence (DNA): TGTGCCTGGAGTCCCCGACAGGGTATGACTGAAGCTTTCTTT. Translating gives CAWSPRQGMTEAFF.

The chain employs TRBV3-1 (or the pseudogene TRBV3-2) and TRBJ2-2; TRBD2 aligns across 9 bases. V was pared by 4 bases and J by 3 bases, with 6 bases of the junction left unmatched. The CDR3 sequence is 16 residues long. CDR1 is LGHDT and CDR2 is YNNKEL in the germline V gene (reference sequence). The CDR3 loop is CASSPLAGVDTGELFF. The CDR3, as DNA: TGTGCCAGCAGCCCCTTAGCGGGAGTCGACACCGGGGAGCTGTTTTTT.

The rearrangement uses TRBV5-5 and TRBJ2-2; no reliable D call. V gave up 0 bases and J gave up 5 bases, with 8 bases separating them. The CDR3 consists of 14 residues. Germline lookup yields CDR1 SGHKS and CDR2 YYEKEE (reference sequence). The CDR3 spells CASSLELVTGELFF. DNA of the CDR3: TGTGCCAGCAGCTTGGAACTTGTTACCGGGGAGCTGTTTTTT.

V gene TRBV6-5 combines with J gene TRBJ2-1; 10 bases align to TRBD2. This CDR3 is 15 amino acids long. J gave up 6 bases and V 8 bases, and 10 bases lay outside the gene matches. Germline V gene lookup returns CDR1 MNHEY and CDR2 SVGAGI. In DNA form, the CDR3 reads TGTGCCAGCCGGAGCGGGAGGGCCGGGCTCAATGAGCAGTTCTTC. This sequence encodes CASRSGRAGLNEQFF.

The V and J genes are TRBV7-3 and TRBJ2-3; TRBD2 agrees at 10 bases. The germline CDR1 and CDR2 sequences are SGHTA and FQGTGA. The CDR3 loop spans 15 amino acids. V trimming: 5 bases; J trimming: 1 base; junction bases outside the gene matches: 3. CDR3 bases: TGTGCCAGCAGCCGAGGGACTAGCGGCACAGATACGCAGTATTTT. Translated: CASSRGTSGTDTQYF.

The chain has TRBV9 and TRBJ2-2; 10 positions agree with TRBD1. CDR3 length: 15 residues. The ends lost 4 bases at V and 6 bases at J; junction bases unmatched: 6. Per germline, CDR1 SGDLS and CDR2 YYNGEE. The CDR3 DNA follows: TGTGCCAGCAGCATCAGAGGACAGGGGGCCGGGGAGCTGTTTTTT. Amino acids: CASSIRGQGAGELFF.

The genes are TRBV19 and TRBJ2-7; TRBD1 matches 7 bases. V trimming: 1 base; J trimming: 3 bases; junction bases outside the gene matches: 6. The germline V gene has CDR1 LNHDA and CDR2 SQIVND (reference sequence). This CDR3 spans 15 amino acids. CDR3 nucleotides: TGTGCCAGTAGTATAGTCTTACAGGGGTTCTACGAGCAGTACTTC. Translation: CASSIVLQGFYEQYF.